A selection of T cell receptor beta chains follows, all from one sample in a study of molecular identifiers for immune sequencing clone quantification. TCRdb passed the PCR reads through MiXCR, listing each CDR3 protein once. The sample has hundreds of thousands of distinct CDR3 sequences, less than 30% seen once. The source material was naive CD8+ T cells from blood, with Jurkat cell RNA spiked in. Receptors originate from a human donor in good health. Some libraries in this study had Jurkat cell RNA spiked in. CDR3s include the opening cysteine and the closing phenylalanine or tryptophan. A D gene is named only where the DNA matches it firmly. Clone size, where shown, is once, few, many, or a class for clones that have expanded.

.	TRBV29-1	TRBJ2-1	.	TGCAGCTCCAATCCTTGGGGCGGGACGAGCTCCTACAATGAGCAGTTCTTC	CSSNPWGGTSSYNEQFF
TRBD1	TRBV7-9	TRBJ2-4	few	TGTGCCAGCAGCCCAGAAGGGGGCTATGTGGGTGACATTCAGTACTTC	CASSPEGGYVGDIQYF
.	TRBV5-4	TRBJ1-1	many	TGTGCCAGCAGCATTCCCTCAGGAGAAGCTTTCTTT	CASSIPSGEAFF
.	TRBV13	TRBJ1-1	.	TGTGCCAGCAGCTCCAACCAGGGAACTGAAGCTTTCTTT	CASSSNQGTEAFF
.	TRBV30	TRBJ1-1	many	TGTGCCTGGAGTTGGGGGCGGAACACTGAAGCTTTCTTT	CAWSWGRNTEAFF
TRBD2	TRBV30	TRBJ2-1	.	TGTGCCTGGAACGCCCTAGCGGACTACAATGAGCAGTTCTTC	CAWNALADYNEQFF
TRBD2	TRBV12-3/TRBV12-4	TRBJ2-7	.	TGTGCCAGCACCTGGACTAGCGGGGGAAACTACGAGCAGTACTTC	CASTWTSGGNYEQYF
.	TRBV7-9	TRBJ1-4	.	TGTGCCAGCAGCCGAGAAGAGGTACAGAGTGAAAAACTGTTTTTT	CASSREEVQSEKLFF
TRBD2	TRBV7-8	TRBJ2-2	.	TGTGCCAGCAGCCCCCCTAGCGGGATTTACACCGGGGAGCTGTTTTTT	CASSPPSGIYTGELFF
TRBD2	TRBV5-1	TRBJ2-1	.	TGCGCCAGCAGCTTTGCGGGAGGGCCTATGAATGAGCAGTTCTTC	CASSFAGGPMNEQFF
TRBD2	TRBV2	TRBJ2-3	.	TGTGCCAGCAGTGGAGCTAGCGGGGGTTACGATACGCAGTATTTT	CASSGASGGYDTQYF
TRBD1	TRBV12-3/TRBV12-4	TRBJ2-7	.	TGTGCCAGCAGTTTAATAACAGGGGAGTACGAGCAGTACTTC	CASSLITGEYEQYF
.	TRBV5-6	TRBJ1-1	few	TGTGCTACTGCAATGGGGGTAAACAGCGTGAACACTGAAGCTTTCTTT	CATAMGVNSVNTEAFF
.	TRBV27	TRBJ2-3	few	TGTGCCAGCAGTTTATTTGTGAGGGGCCTCGGGGATACGCAGTATTTT	CASSLFVRGLGDTQYF
.	TRBV19	TRBJ1-6	few	TGTGCCAGTAGTATGGTCGTTGACAGTGATTCACCCCTCCACTTT	CASSMVVDSDSPLHF
TRBD1	TRBV7-2	TRBJ2-3	few	TGTGCCAGCAGCTTAGAAGGGACAGGGGTTACGCAGTATTTT	CASSLEGTGVTQYF
.	TRBV10-3	TRBJ2-7	.	TGTGCCATCAGTGAGCCCCGCAGGGAAGGATCCTACGAGCAGTACTTC	CAISEPRREGSYEQYF
.	TRBV9	TRBJ1-1	many	TGTGCCAGCAGCGTAGGGGCGAGCACTGAAGCTTTCTTT	CASSVGASTEAFF
TRBD2	TRBV19	TRBJ2-7	many	TGTGCCAGTAGTATAAGATCCGGGGGGAGCGAGCAGTACTTC	CASSIRSGGSEQYF
.	TRBV19	TRBJ2-1	many	TGTGCCAGTACCATCTCGGGGGTGGATGAGCAGTTCTTC	CASTISGVDEQFF
.	TRBV25-1	TRBJ2-5	many	TGTGCCAGCGGACGGGAGAACCAAGAGACCCAGTACTTC	CASGRENQETQYF
TRBD1	TRBV13	TRBJ1-1	few	TGTGCCAGCAGCCCTGGAGCAGGGGGGATGAACACTGAAGCTTTCTTT	CASSPGAGGMNTEAFF
TRBD2	TRBV7-9	TRBJ2-5	many	TGTGCCAGCAGCTTAGCTACTAGCGGGAGAGAGACCCAGTACTTC	CASSLATSGRETQYF
.	TRBV5-1	TRBJ2-1	few	TGCGCCAGCAGCACCGGGACCAAGACCCCTATCCATGGTTCGCAGTTCTTC	CASSTGTKTPIHGSQFF